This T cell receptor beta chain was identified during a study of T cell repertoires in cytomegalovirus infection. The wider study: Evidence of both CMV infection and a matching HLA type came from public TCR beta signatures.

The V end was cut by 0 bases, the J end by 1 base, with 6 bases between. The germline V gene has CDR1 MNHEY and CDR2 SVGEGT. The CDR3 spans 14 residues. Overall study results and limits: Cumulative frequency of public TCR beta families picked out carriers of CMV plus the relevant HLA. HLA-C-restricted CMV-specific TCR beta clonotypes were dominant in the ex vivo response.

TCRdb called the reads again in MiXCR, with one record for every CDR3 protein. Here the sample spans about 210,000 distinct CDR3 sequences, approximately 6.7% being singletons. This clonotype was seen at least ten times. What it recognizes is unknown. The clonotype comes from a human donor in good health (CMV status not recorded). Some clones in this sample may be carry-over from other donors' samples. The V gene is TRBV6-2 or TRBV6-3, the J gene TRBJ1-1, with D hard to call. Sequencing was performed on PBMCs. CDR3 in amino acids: CASSYSPANTEAFF. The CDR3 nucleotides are TGTGCCAGCAGTTACTCCCCCGCGAACACTGAAGCTTTCTTT.